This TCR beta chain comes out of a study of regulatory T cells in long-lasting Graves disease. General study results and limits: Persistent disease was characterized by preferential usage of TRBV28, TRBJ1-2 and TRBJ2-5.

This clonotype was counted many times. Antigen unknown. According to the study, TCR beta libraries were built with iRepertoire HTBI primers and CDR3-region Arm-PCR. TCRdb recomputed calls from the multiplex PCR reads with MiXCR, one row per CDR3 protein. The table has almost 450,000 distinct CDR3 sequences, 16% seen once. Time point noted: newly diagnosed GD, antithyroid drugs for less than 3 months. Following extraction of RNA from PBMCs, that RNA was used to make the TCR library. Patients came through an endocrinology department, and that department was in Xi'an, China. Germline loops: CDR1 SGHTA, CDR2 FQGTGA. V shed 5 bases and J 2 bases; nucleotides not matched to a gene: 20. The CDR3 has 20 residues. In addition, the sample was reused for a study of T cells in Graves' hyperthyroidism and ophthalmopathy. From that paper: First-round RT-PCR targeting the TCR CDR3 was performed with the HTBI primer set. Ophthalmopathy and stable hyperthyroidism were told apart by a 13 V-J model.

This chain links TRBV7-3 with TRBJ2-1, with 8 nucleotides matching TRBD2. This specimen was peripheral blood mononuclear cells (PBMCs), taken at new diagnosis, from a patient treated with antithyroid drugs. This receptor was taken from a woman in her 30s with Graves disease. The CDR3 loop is CASSDRTTPPGLETYNEQFF. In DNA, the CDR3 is TGTGCCAGCAGCGACAGGACCACCCCACCGGGACTAGAAACCTACAATGAGCAGTTCTTC.